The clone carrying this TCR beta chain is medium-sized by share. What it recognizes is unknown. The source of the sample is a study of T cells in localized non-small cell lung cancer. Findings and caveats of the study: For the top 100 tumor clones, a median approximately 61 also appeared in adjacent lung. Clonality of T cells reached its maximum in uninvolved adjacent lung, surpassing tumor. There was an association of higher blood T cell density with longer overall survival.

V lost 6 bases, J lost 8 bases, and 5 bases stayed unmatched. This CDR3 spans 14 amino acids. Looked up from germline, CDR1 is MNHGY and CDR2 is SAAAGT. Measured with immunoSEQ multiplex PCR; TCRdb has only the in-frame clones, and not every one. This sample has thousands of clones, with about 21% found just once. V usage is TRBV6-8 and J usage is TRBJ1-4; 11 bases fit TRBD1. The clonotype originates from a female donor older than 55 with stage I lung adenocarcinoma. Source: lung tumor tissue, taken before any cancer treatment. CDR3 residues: CASSWTGGREKLFF. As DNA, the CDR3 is TGTGCCAGCAGCTGGACAGGGGGCAGAGAAAAACTGTTTTTT.